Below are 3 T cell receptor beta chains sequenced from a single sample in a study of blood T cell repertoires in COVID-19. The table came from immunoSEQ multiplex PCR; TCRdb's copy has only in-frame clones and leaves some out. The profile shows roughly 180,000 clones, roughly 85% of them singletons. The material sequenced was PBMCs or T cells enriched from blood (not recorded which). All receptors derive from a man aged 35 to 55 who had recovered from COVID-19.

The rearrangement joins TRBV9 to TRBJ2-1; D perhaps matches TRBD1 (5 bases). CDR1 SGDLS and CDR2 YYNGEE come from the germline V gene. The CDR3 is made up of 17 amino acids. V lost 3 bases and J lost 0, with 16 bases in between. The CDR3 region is CASSGFRQTSSYNEQFF. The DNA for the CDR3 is TGTGCCAGCAGCGGATTTCGACAGACGAGCTCCTACAATGAGCAGTTCTTC.

The CDR3 DNA follows: TGTGCCAGCAGCAACTCCGGGACAGGGGGAAAACTGTTTTTT. It yields the protein CASSNSGTGGKLFF. This chain connects TRBV28 to TRBJ1-4, with 11 nucleotides matching TRBD1. V lost 6 bases to trimming and J lost 10 bases; unmatched junction nucleotides: 7. From germline, CDR1 is MDHEN and CDR2 SYDVKM. CDR3 size: 14 residues.

This CDR3 reads CASSNPGQDITDTQYF. DNA for the CDR3: TGCGCCAGCAGCAACCCGGGACAGGACATCACAGATACGCAGTATTTT. The chain recombines TRBV5-1 with TRBJ2-3; 8 bases agree with TRBD1. Germline V CDR1 and CDR2: SGHRS, YFSETQ. Germline trimming cut 4 bases from V and 2 bases from J; bases unmatched to any gene: 9. The CDR3 extends over 16 amino acids.